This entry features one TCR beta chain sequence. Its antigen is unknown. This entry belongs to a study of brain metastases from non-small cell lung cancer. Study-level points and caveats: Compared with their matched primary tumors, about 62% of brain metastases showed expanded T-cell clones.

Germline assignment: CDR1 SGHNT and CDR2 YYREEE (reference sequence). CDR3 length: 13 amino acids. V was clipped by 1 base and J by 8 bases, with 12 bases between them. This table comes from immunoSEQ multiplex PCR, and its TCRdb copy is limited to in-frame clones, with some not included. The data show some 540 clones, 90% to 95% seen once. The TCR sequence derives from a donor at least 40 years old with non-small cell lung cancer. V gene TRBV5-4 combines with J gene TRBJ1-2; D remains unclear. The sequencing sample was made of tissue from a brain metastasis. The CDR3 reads CASSLTLERGYTF. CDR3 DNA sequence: TGTGCCAGCAGCTTGACATTAGAGAGGGGCTACACCTTC.